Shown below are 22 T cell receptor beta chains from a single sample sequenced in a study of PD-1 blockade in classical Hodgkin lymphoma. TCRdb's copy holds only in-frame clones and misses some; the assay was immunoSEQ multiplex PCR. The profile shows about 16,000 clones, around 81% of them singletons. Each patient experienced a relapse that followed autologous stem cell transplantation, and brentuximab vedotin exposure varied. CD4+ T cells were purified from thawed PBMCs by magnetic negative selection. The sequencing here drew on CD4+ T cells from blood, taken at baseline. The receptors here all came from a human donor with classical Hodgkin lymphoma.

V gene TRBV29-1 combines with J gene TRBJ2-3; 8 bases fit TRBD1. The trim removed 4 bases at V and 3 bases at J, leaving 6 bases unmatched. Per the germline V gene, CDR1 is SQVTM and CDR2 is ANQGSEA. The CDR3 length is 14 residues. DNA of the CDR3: TGCAGCGTTGCCCAGGGGGCCTGGACAGATACGCAGTATTTT. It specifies CSVAQGAWTDTQYF.

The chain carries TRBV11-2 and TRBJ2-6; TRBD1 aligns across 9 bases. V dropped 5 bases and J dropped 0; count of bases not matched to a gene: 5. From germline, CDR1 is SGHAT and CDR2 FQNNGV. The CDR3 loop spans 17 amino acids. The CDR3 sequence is CASSNRDRVSGANVLTF. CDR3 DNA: TGTGCCAGCAGCAATAGGGACAGGGTCTCTGGGGCCAACGTCCTGACTTTC.

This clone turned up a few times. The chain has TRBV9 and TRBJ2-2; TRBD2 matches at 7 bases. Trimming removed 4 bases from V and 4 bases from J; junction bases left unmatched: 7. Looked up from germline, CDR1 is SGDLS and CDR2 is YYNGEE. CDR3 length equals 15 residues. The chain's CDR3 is CASSPTSSGTGELFF. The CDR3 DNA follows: TGTGCCAGCAGCCCAACTTCTAGCGGCACCGGGGAGCTGTTTTTT.

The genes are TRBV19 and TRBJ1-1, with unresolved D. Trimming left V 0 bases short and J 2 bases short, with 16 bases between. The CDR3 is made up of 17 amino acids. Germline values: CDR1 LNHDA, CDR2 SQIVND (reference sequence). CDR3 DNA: TGTGCCAGTAGTATAGAACCCCGGGGAGGTGATAACACTGAAGCTTTCTTT. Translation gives CASSIEPRGGDNTEAFF.

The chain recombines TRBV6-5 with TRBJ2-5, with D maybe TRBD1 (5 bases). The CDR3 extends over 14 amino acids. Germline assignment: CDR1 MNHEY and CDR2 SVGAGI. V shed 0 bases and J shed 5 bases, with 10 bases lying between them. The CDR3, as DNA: TGTGCCAGCAGTTACTCGCAGGGTGGGGAGACCCAGTACTTC. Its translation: CASSYSQGGETQYF.

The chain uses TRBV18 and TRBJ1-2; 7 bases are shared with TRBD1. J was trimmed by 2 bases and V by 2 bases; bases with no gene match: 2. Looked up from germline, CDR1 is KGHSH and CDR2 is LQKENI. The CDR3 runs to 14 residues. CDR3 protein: CASSPSGGNYGYTF. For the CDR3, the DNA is TGTGCCAGCTCACCATCAGGGGGGAACTATGGCTACACCTTC.

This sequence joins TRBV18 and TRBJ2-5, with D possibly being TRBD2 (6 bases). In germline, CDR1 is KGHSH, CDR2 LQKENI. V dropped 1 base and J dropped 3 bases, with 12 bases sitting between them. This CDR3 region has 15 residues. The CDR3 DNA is TGTGCCAGCTCACCACGGGGAGGATTAAAAGAGACCCAGTACTTC. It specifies CASSPRGGLKETQYF.

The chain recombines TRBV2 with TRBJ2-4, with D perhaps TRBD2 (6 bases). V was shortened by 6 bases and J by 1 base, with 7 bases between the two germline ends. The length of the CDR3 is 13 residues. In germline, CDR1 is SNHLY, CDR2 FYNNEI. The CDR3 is CASRGRAKNIQYF. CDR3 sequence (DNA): TGTGCCAGCAGGGGGAGGGCCAAAAACATTCAGTACTTC. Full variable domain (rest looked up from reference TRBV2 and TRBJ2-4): EPEVTQTPSHQVTQMGQEVILRCVPISNHLYFYWYRQILGQKVEFLVSFYNNEISEKSEIFDDQFSVERPDGSNFTLKIRSTKLEDSAMYFCASRGRAKNIQYFGAGTRLSVL.

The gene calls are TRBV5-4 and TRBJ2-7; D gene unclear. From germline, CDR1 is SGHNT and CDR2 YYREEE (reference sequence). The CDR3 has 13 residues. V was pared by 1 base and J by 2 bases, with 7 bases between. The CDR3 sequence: CASSLFLAYEQYF. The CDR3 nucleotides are TGTGCCAGCAGCTTGTTTCTAGCCTACGAGCAGTACTTC.

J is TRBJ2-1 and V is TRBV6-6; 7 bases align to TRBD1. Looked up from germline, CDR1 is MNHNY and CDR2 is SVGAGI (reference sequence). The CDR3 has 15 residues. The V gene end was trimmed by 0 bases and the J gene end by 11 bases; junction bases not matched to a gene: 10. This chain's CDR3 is CASSYSGQAISKQFF. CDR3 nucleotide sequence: TGTGCCAGCAGTTACTCAGGACAGGCAATAAGTAAGCAGTTCTTC.

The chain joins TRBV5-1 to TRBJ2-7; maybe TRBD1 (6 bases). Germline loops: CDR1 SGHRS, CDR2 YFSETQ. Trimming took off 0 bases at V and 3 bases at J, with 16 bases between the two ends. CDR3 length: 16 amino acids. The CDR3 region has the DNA TGCGCCAGCAGCTTGGTATTTGGGGGCTCCGTCTACGAGCAGTACTTC. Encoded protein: CASSLVFGGSVYEQYF.

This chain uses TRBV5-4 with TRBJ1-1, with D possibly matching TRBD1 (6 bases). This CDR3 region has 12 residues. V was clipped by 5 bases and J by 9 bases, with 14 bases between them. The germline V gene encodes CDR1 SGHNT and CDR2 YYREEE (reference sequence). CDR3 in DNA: TGTGCCAGCAGAGGGGGTACAGGCCAAGCTTTCTTT. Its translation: CASRGGTGQAFF. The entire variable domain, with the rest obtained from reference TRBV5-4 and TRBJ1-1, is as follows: ETGVTQSPTHLIKTRGQQVTLRCSSQSGHNTVSWYQQALGQGPQFIFQYYREEENGRGNFPPRFSGLQFPNYSSELNVNALELDDSALYLCASRGGTGQAFFGQGTRLTVV.

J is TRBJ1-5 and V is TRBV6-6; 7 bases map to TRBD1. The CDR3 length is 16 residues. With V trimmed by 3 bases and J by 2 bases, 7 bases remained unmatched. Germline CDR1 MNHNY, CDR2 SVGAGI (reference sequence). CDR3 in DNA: TGTGCCAGCAGTTATCTCAAGGGGACAGGCAATCAGCCCCAGCATTTT. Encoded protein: CASSYLKGTGNQPQHF.

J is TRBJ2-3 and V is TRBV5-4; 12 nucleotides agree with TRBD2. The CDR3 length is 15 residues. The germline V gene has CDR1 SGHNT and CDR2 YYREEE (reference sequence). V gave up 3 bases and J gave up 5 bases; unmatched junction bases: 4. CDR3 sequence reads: CASSSLAGGIDTQYF. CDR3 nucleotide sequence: TGTGCCAGCAGCTCGCTAGCGGGAGGGATAGATACGCAGTATTTT. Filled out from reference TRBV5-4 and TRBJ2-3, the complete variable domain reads ETGVTQSPTHLIKTRGQQVTLRCSSQSGHNTVSWYQQALGQGPQFIFQYYREEENGRGNFPPRFSGLQFPNYSSELNVNALELDDSALYLCASSSLAGGIDTQYFGPGTRLTVL.

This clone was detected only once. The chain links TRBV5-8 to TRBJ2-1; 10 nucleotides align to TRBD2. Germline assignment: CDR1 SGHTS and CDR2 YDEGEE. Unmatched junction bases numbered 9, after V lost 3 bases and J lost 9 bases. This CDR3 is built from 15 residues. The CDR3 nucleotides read TGTGCCAGCAGCTGGTTCGGGCTAGCGGGAGTTGAGCAGTTCTTC. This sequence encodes CASSWFGLAGVEQFF.

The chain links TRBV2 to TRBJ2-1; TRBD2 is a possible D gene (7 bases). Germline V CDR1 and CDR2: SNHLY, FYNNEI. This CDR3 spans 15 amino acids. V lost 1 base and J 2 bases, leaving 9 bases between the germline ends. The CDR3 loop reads CASSEEGGAYNEQFF. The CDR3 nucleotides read TGTGCCAGCAGTGAAGAGGGGGGGGCCTACAATGAGCAGTTCTTC.

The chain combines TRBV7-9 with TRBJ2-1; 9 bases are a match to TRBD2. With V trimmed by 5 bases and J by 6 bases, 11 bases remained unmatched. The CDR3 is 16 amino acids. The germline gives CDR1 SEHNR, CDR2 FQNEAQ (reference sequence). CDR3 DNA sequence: TGTGCCAGCAGCCTAATACCCGGGACTAGCTTCAATGAGCAGTTCTTC. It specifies CASSLIPGTSFNEQFF.

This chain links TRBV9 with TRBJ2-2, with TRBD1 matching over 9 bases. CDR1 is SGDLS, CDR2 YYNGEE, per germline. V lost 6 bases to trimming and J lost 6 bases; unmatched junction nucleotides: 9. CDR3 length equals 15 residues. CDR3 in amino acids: CASKRTGAGAGELFF. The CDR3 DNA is TGTGCCAGCAAGCGGACAGGGGCCGGGGCCGGGGAGCTGTTTTTT.

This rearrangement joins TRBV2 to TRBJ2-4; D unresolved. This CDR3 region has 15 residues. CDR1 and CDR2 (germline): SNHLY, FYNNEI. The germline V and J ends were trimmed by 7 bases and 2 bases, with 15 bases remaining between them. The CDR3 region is CASKRAVLTKNIQYF. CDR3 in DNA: TGTGCCAGCAAACGGGCAGTCCTTACCAAAAACATTCAGTACTTC.

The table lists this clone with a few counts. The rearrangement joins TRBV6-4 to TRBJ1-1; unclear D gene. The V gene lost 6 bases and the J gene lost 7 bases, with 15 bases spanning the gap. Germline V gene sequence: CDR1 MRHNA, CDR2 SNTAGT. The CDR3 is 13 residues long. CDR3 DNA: TGTGCCAGCAGGGACCCACCCCCGGGTGAAGCTTTCTTT. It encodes CASRDPPPGEAFF.

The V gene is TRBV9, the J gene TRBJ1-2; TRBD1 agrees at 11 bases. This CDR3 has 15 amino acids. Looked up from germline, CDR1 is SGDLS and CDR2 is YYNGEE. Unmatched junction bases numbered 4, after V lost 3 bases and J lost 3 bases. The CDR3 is CASSAGTGGHYGYTF. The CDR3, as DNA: TGTGCCAGCAGCGCGGGGACAGGGGGTCACTATGGCTACACCTTC.

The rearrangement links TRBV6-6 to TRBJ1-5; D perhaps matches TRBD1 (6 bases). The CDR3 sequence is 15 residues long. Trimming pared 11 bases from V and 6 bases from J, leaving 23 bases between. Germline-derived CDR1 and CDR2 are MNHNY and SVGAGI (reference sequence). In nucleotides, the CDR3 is TGTGCCGGAGGCCTCGGGGGGCGCCTCGGTCAGCCCCAGCATTTT. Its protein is CAGGLGGRLGQPQHF.